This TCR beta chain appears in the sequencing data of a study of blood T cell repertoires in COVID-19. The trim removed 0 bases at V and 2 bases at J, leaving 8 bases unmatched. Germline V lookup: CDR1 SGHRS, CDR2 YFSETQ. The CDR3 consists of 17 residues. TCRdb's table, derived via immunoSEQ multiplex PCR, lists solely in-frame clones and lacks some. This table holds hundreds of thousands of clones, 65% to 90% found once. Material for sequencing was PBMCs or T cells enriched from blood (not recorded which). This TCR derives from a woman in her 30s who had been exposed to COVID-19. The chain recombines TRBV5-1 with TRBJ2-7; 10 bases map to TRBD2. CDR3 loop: CASSLALTSGNPYEQYF. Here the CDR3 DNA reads TGCGCCAGCAGCTTGGCCTTAACTAGCGGGAATCCCTACGAGCAGTACTTC.